The present T cell receptor beta chain was sequenced within a study of spatial heterogeneity in lung cancer. Study overall: Mean representation of each unique TCR and UMI combination in the raw reads exceeded 8.5 occurrences. Notes on the study in general: Intratumoral expanded alpha and beta TCR counts were found to track tumor mutation counts.

Germline assignment: CDR1 DFQATT and CDR2 SNEGSKA (reference sequence). The CDR3 consists of 13 residues. V was trimmed by 7 bases and J by 8 bases, leaving 20 bases between them. TCRdb independently ran MiXCR on the 5' RACE reads; one entry per CDR3 protein. The data show roughly 11,000 distinct CDR3 sequences, more than 12% seen once. Noted time point: sample taken at primary tumor resection. By sample fraction, this clonotype is medium-sized. Its cognate antigen is unknown. This chain links TRBV20-1 with TRBJ1-2; D may be TRBD1 (6 bases). Source: lung tumor tissue, taken at surgery. The sequence came from a male donor with early-stage non-small cell lung cancer. The CDR3 is CSDLPAYREGYTF. DNA of the CDR3: TGCAGTGACCTACCGGCCTACAGGGAAGGCTACACCTTC.